The clone carrying this TCR beta chain was recorded at least ten times. Its matching antigen is unknown. The entry originates in a study of T-cell reconstitution after alpha-beta-depleted transplantation in children. The study, taken as a whole, reports: Surviving recipient T cells and thymic progenitors underlay high day-60 TCRbeta diversity in some patients. Reportedly, alpha-beta T cells present about two months post-transplant originated from several hundred expanded clones of graft origin. It was newly produced T cells that mostly accounted for T-cell counts and diversity one year after transplant.

Preparation of the TCRbeta library used unique molecular identifiers. TCRdb passed the PCR reads through MiXCR, listing each CDR3 protein once. In the table there are some 9,700 distinct CDR3 sequences, approximately 14% of which are singletons. The sequence came from a male patient under 18 who had a stem cell transplant for acute lymphoblastic leukemia, so the T cells may come from the graft donor. The specimen was PBMCs, mostly from graft donor cells, collected 60 days after TCRalphabeta/CD19-depleted stem cell transplant.

CDR3 in amino acids: CASSLAPAGVNTGELFF. The CDR3 DNA sequence: TGCGCCAGCAGCTTGGCCCCCGCAGGAGTAAACACCGGGGAGCTGTTTTTT. V and J are TRBV5-1 and TRBJ2-2, with unresolved D. V lost 0 bases to trimming and J lost 2 bases, with 14 bases between them. The germline V gene encodes CDR1 SGHRS and CDR2 YFSETQ. The CDR3 length is 17 residues.